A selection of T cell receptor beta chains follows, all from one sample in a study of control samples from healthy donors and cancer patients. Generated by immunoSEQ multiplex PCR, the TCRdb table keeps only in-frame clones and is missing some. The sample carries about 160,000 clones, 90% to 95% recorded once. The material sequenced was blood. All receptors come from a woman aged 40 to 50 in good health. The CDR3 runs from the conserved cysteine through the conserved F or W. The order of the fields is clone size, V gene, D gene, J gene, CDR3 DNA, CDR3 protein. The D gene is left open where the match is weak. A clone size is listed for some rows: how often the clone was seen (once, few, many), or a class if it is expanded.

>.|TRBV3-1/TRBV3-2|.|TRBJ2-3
TGTGCCAGCAGCCAAGATCCCTCCACAGATACGCAGTATTTT
CASSQDPSTDTQYF
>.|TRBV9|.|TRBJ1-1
TGTGCCAGCACCTCCTCCACGGGGGTGGGATACACTGAAGCTTTCTTT
CASTSSTGVGYTEAFF
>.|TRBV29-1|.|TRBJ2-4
TGCAGCGTTGAAGATTTAGGTCTAGCCAAAAACATTCAGTACTTC
CSVEDLGLAKNIQYF
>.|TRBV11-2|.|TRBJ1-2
TGTGCCAGCAGCTCTTGGAACTTTGGCTATGGCTACACCTTC
CASSSWNFGYGYTF
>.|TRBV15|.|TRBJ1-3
TGTGCCACCAGCAGAGACAGAATGACTGGAAACACCATATATTTT
CATSRDRMTGNTIYF
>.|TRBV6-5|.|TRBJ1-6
TGTGCCACAACCCCCGGACGGAACTATAATTCACCCCTCCACTTT
CATTPGRNYNSPLHF
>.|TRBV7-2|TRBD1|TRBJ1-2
TGTGCCAGCAGCTCCGCCCAGGGGGATAGCTACACCTTC
CASSSAQGDSYTF
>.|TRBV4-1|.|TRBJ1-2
TGCGCCAGCAGCCAAGTTTGGGGGGGATCGGGCGTTTTCGACTACACCTTC
CASSQVWGGSGVFDYTF
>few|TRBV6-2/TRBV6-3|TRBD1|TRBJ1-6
TGTGCCAGCAGTCAAGGGACAGGGCGCCCTAATTCACCCCTCCACTTT
CASSQGTGRPNSPLHF
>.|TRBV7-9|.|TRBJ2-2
TGTGCCAGCAGCTTAATTGTGCGAACCGGGGAGCTGTTTTTT
CASSLIVRTGELFF
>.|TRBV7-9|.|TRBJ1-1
TGTGCCAGCAGCCCGGGCCCTTTGGACACTGAAGCTTTCTTT
CASSPGPLDTEAFF
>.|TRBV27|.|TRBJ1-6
TGTGCCACCCCCCAGTATTCACCCCTCCACTTT
CATPQYSPLHF
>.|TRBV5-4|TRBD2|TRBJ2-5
TGTGCCAGCAGCTTCTACGGTGGGGGACTAGCGCGAGAGACCCAGTACTTC
CASSFYGGGLARETQYF
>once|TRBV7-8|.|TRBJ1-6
TGTGCCAGCAGCTTAGGGACGCTTAATAATTCACCCCTCCACTTT
CASSLGTLNNSPLHF
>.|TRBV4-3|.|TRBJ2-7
TGCGCCAGCAGCCACTGGCCGGGACAATCCTACGAGCAGTACTTC
CASSHWPGQSYEQYF
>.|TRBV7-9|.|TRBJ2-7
TGTGCCAGCAGCTTGGGGCCAAACCCTGCCTACGAGCAGTACTTC
CASSLGPNPAYEQYF
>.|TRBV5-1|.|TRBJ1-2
TGCGCCAGCAGCTTGGGCGGACAGATTTGGGGCGGCTACACCTTC
CASSLGGQIWGGYTF